This T cell receptor beta chain is from a study of blood T cell repertoires in COVID-19. The repertoire was sequenced with immunoSEQ multiplex PCR; TCRdb's copy has only in-frame clones and lacks some. The table has 100,000 or so clones, 80% to 95% seen once. With 5 bases clipped from V and 2 bases from J, the junction kept 12 bases outside the gene matches. Looked up from germline, CDR1 is SGHTA and CDR2 is FQGNSA. The CDR3 has 17 amino acids. Source material: peripheral blood. The source is a man between 65 and 80 years old with acute or convalescent COVID-19. The gene calls are TRBV7-2 and TRBJ2-1; 7 bases fit TRBD2. The CDR3 region has the DNA TGTGCCAGCAGCCCCCAAGCGGGTAGCGGGCCCTACAATGAGCAGTTCTTC. Translated: CASSPQAGSGPYNEQFF.